The source of this TCR beta chain is a study of shared clonotypes between healthy human individuals (TCRdb year 2020). Background for the entire study: A couple of women and a few men aged 18 to 49 years were included in the cohort. For each donor, CD4 naive and CD4 memory were each run on three plates, CD8 naive on two plates, and CD8 memory on one plate. To estimate repertoire size and how much clonotypes are shared between individuals, the study performed deep sequencing of blood TCR repertoires from 4 to 6 healthy adults. Libraries were prepared and TCR repertoires were sequenced by different laboratories using diverse techniques, in order to increase sequencing depth and limit assay-specific biases. Leukapheresis yielded between about 0.9 and 8.9 billion PBMCs per donor.

Here is what the overall study found, with its caveats: Rarefaction of sorted-subset datasets indicated incomplete sequencing despite the large sequencing depth. Sampling was restricted to blood, and TCR repertoires in tissue are likely to differ from TCR repertoires in blood. Compared with non-shared clonotypes, clonotypes shared by all four sorted-subset donors had higher generation probabilities. Because the study included a small number of donors, the genetic and exposure-history diversity represented was limited. Based on pairwise subsampling, the degree of clonotype sharing among donors was expected to be affected by sequencing depth. Naive subsets generally had larger estimated clonotype richness than memory subsets. Approximately 5% of naive CD4, approximately 3.7% of naive CD8, about 2.1% of memory CD4, and 0.4% of memory CD8 clonotypes were shared across several donors.

The donors were healthy, HIV-negative adults who had no recently reported acute infections or vaccinations. Every donor was a Caucasian adult living in Nashville, Tennessee, USA. CD4+ T cells were enriched by magnetic negative selection, after which naive cells were positively selected on CD45RA and the negative fraction was taken as the memory subset. After blood collection by leukapheresis, PBMCs were isolated using Ficoll-Histopaque density gradient centrifugation and then cryopreserved in the vapor phase of liquid nitrogen. Analytical flow cytometry was used to check the purity and quantity of each magnetically sorted T cell population. Genomic DNA was isolated from every sorted fraction and measured by UV absorbance on a Nanodrop 2000c. TCR CDR3 regions were amplified from genomic DNA by multiplex PCR using the deep immunoSEQ assay. Extracted genomic DNA from each cell subset was distributed evenly across all wells of several immunoSEQ 96-well plates, and each plate was treated as a replicate. For sorted subsets, approximately 200 ng of genomic DNA, equivalent to around 31,000 T cell genomes, went into each replicate PCR. The purified libraries were quantified using a Qubit 3.0 fluorometer, sized with a Bioanalyzer 2100, and then quantified again using the KAPA Library Quantification kit. A separate single-read 150-cycle Illumina NextSeq 550 flow cell was used to sequence each immunoSEQ 96-well plate. The authors' analysis ran thus. Because the immunoSEQ output included only junctional sequences and no quality scores, the filtering could not be the same as the filtering used for full-length reads. To assign V/J genes and CDR3, sequences were annotated using PyIR, a Python wrapper for IgBLAST v1.9, with IMGT germline references. Reads were removed for weak V/J assignments (E-value above 1e-6), missing CDR3, stop codons, out-of-frame junctions, or ambiguous translated residues. V3J clonotypes were defined by identical inferred V gene, J gene, and CDR3 amino acid sequence. Percentage overlap between repertoires was computed as shared unique clonotypes divided by the size of the smaller repertoire. Richness of each repertoire was evaluated using RTK rarefaction, the Chao1 estimator, and Recon v2.1 estimates of unobserved clonotypes. For all TCRbeta clonotypes obtained by the gDNA method from four donors, generation probabilities were computed with OLGA. As stored in TCRdb, this immuneACCESS dataset retains in-frame rearrangements with V and J assigned. A fraction of the clones does not appear; measured against another copy, unresolved V genes explain less than half of the discrepancy, and the remainder lacks a known reason. The D gene and trimming were derived from the DNA, and the V and J assignments and clone size from that table. This sample has millions of clones in its table, and more than 80% of those were observed once. The ten largest clones capture more than 0.12% of the sample.

Sequences SGHRS (CDR1) and YFSETQ (CDR2) are obtained from the germline V gene. The CDR3, from cysteine to phenylalanine, totals 14 residues. The DNA shown is the 42-base CDR3, in frame from base 1. V loses 0 bases, J loses 0 bases, and the germline ends lie 3 bases apart. A note on this clone: Its antigen remains unidentified. It has no much larger one-base neighbor in the sample; base qualities were not kept.

Sequences were obtained from naive CD4+ T cells sorted from blood. The intended sense of this specimen's cell subset or site label: CD45RA+ positively selected. The clonotype was recovered from a man between 18 and 29 years old in good health. This receptor chain uses TRBV5-1 and TRBJ1-4; no confident D gene assignment can be made. CDR3 loop: CASSLEATNEKLFF. The DNA sequence is given as TGCGCCAGCAGCTTGGAGGCAACTAATGAAAAACTGTTTTTT.